This entry is about one T cell receptor beta chain. The data were taken from a study of blood T cell repertoires in COVID-19. Study as a whole: Both acute and convalescent COVID-19 samples were obtained from the United States, Italy and Spain. T cells, B-cell-depleted T cells, or PBMCs supplied cDNA or gDNA.

Here immunoSEQ multiplex PCR was the method, and the copy in TCRdb shows in-frame clones only, minus some. The sample records approximately 230,000 clones, about 91% being singletons. This clonotype was obtained from a man of 80 years or more with acute or convalescent COVID-19. Specimen: peripheral blood.

CDR3 sequence: CASSLGGPGNEQFF. CDR3 DNA: TGCGCCAGCAGCTTGGGGGGGCCGGGCAATGAGCAGTTCTTC. This chain uses TRBV5-1 with TRBJ2-1, with D perhaps matching TRBD1 (6 bases). From germline, CDR1 is SGHRS and CDR2 YFSETQ. V dropped 0 bases and J dropped 6 bases, with 10 bases sitting between them. The CDR3 spans 14 residues. Looking up the rest from reference TRBV5-1 and TRBJ2-1 gives the full variable domain: KAGVTQTPRYLIKTRGQQVTLSCSPISGHRSVSWYQQTPGQGLQFLFEYFSETQRNKGNFPGRFSGRQFSNSRSEMNVSTLELGDSALYLCASSLGGPGNEQFFGPGTRLTVL.